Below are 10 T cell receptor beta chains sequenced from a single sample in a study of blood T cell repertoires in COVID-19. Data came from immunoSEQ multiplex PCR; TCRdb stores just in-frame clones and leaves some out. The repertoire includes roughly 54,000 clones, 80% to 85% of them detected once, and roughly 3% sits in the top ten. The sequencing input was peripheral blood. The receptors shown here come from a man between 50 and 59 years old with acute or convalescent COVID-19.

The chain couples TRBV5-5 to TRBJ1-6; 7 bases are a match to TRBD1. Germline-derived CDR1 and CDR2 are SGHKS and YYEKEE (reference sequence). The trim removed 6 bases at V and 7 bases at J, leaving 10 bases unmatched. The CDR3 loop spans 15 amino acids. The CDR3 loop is CASTSTGSGNSPLHF. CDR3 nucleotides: TGTGCCAGCACTTCGACAGGGTCTGGCAATTCACCCCTCCACTTT.

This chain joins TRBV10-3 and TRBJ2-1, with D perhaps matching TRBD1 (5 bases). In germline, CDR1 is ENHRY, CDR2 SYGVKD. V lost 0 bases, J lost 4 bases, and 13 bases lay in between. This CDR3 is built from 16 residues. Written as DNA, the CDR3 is TGTGCCATCAGTGAGTCATCAAGGGGCCTTTACAATGAGCAGTTCTTC. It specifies CAISESSRGLYNEQFF.

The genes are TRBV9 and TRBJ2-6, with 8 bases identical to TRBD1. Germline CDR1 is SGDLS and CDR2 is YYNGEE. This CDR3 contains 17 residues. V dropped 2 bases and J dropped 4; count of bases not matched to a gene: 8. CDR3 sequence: CASSVDAGGAGANVLTF. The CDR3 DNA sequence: TGTGCCAGCAGCGTCGATGCAGGGGGCGCCGGGGCCAACGTCCTGACTTTC. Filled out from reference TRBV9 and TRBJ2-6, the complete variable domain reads DSGVTQTPKHLITATGQRVTLRCSPRSGDLSVYWYQQSLDQGLQFLIQYYNGEERAKGNILERFSAQQFPDLHSELNLSSLELGDSALYFCASSVDAGGAGANVLTFGAGSRLTVL.

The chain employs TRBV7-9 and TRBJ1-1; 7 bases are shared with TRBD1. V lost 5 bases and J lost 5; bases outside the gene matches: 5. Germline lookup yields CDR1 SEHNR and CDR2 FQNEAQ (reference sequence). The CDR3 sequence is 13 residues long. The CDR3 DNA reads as TGTGCCAGCAGCCTACAGGGGAGGACTGAAGCTTTCTTT. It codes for CASSLQGRTEAFF.

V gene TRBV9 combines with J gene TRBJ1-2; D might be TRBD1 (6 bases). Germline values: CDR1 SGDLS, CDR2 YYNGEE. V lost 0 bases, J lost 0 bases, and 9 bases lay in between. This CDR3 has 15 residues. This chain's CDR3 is CASSVDPGANYGYTF. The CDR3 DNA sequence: TGTGCCAGCAGCGTAGACCCAGGGGCTAACTATGGCTACACCTTC.

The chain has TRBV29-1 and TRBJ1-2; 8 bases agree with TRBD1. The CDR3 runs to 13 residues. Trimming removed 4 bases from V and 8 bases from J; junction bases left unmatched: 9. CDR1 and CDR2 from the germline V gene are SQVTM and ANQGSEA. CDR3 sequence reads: CSVGQGNAGGYTF. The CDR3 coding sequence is TGCAGCGTTGGACAGGGGAATGCAGGCGGCTACACCTTC.

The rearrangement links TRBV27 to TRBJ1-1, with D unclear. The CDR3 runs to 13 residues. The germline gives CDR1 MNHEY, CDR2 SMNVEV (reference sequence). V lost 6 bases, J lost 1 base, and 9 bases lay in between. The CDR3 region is CASSLWRNTEAFF. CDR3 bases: TGTGCCAGCAGCCTCTGGAGGAACACTGAAGCTTTCTTT.

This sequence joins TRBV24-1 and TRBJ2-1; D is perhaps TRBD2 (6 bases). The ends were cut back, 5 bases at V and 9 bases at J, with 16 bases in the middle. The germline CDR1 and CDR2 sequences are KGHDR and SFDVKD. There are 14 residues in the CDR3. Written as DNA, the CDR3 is TGTGCCACCAGTGTCCAGGGAGGCTCGGGTGAGCAGTTCTTC. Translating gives CATSVQGGSGEQFF.

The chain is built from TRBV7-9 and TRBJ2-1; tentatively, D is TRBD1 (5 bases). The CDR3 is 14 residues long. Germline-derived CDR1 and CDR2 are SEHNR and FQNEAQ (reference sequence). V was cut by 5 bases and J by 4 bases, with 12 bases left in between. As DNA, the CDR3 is TGTGCCAGCAGCACGTGGAAGGGGTACAATGAGCAGTTCTTC. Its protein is CASSTWKGYNEQFF.

The CDR3 coding sequence is TGTGCCAGCAGCTTGGGTAGCGGGAGGTACCAAGAGACCCAGTACTTC. Encoded protein: CASSLGSGRYQETQYF. The chain carries TRBV7-9 and TRBJ2-5; 10 positions match TRBD2. V was pared by 3 bases and J by 0 bases, with 4 bases of the junction left unmatched. CDR3 length: 16 amino acids. The V gene's germline CDR1 is SEHNR and CDR2 FQNEAQ (reference sequence).